These 10 T cell receptor beta chains originate from one sample sequenced in a study of long-term antiretroviral therapy in people with HIV. An immunoSEQ assay, version v3.0, was performed at survey level. Produced via immunoSEQ multiplex PCR; TCRdb's table is partial and in-frame only. This sample yields fewer than 40,000 clones, of which roughly 80% are seen a single time; about 3.2% belongs to the top ten. This specimen was unsorted PBMCs, taken 1.9 years after starting antiretroviral therapy. These receptors came from a man between 18 and 29 years old with HIV.

J is TRBJ1-2 and V is TRBV29-1, with D possibly being TRBD1 (6 bases). There are 12 residues in the CDR3. V was trimmed by 7 bases and J by 4 bases, leaving 13 bases between them. Germline CDR1 is SQVTM and CDR2 is ANQGSEA. The CDR3 loop reads CSGAGAGYGYTF. CDR3 nucleotides: TGCAGCGGGGCGGGGGCCGGCTATGGCTACACCTTC.

This clone occurred once. This sequence joins TRBV10-3 and TRBJ2-5, with D perhaps being TRBD1 or TRBD2 (5 bases each). This CDR3 region has 14 residues. With 11 bases removed from V and 5 bases from J, the gap between germline ends came to 21 bases. Germline V CDR1 and CDR2: ENHRY, SYGVKD. The CDR3 DNA reads TGTGCCGTGTCTACGGGAAGGGGCGGGGAGACCCAGTACTTC. It codes for CAVSTGRGGETQYF.

The chain employs TRBV27 and TRBJ2-1; 8 positions match TRBD2. CDR1 and CDR2 from the germline V gene are MNHEY and SMNVEV (reference sequence). CDR3 length: 15 amino acids. V lost 4 bases to trimming and J lost 6 bases; unmatched junction nucleotides: 8. The CDR3 here is CASSSLAGGLNEQFF. The CDR3 coding sequence is TGTGCCAGCAGTTCTCTTGCGGGGGGTCTCAATGAGCAGTTCTTC.

V is TRBV9 and J is TRBJ1-2, with TRBD1 matching over 10 bases. CDR3 size: 14 residues. Germline values: CDR1 SGDLS, CDR2 YYNGEE. V shed 3 bases, J shed 3 bases, and the junction held 2 bases outside the gene matches. In DNA, the CDR3 is TGTGCCAGCAGCGCCGGGACAGGGGACTATGGCTACACCTTC. This codes for CASSAGTGDYGYTF.

This chain joins TRBV7-9 and TRBJ2-7, with 7 bases lining up with TRBD1. The CDR3 loop spans 15 amino acids. V shed 3 bases, J shed 2 bases, and the junction held 7 bases outside the gene matches. Germline CDR1 SEHNR, CDR2 FQNEAQ (reference sequence). The CDR3 is CASSFTGDPTYEQYF. DNA for the CDR3: TGTGCCAGCAGCTTTACAGGGGATCCAACCTACGAGCAGTACTTC.

Here the CDR3 reads CASSETYSTDTQYF. CDR3 DNA: TGCGCCAGCAGTGAGACCTACAGCACAGATACGCAGTATTTT. The chain uses TRBV10-2 and TRBJ2-3; no reliable D call. This CDR3 contains 14 residues. Germline lookup yields CDR1 WSHSY and CDR2 SAAADI. Between the trimmed V and J ends, which lost 2 bases and 0 bases, there was a span of 6 bases.

The V and J genes are TRBV5-1 and TRBJ1-3, with no clear D. The germline CDR1 and CDR2 sequences are SGHRS and YFSETQ. The CDR3 loop spans 15 amino acids. V lost 4 bases and J lost 4, with 15 bases in between. The CDR3 loop reads CASSPPDGLGNTIYF. The CDR3 bases are TGCGCCAGCAGCCCACCTGATGGGCTCGGAAACACCATATATTTT.

V and J are TRBV5-1 and TRBJ1-4, with D possibly TRBD1 on 6 matching bases. Germline CDR1 reads SGHRS; CDR2 reads YFSETQ. V lost 5 bases and J 5 bases, leaving 13 bases between the germline ends. This CDR3 comprises 14 residues. The CDR3 nucleotides read TGCGCCAGCAGTCGGGGGCAGGGGAATGAAAAACTGTTTTTT. As protein: CASSRGQGNEKLFF.

This clone occurred a few times. This chain uses TRBV5-8 with TRBJ2-7; the D is unclear. The germline CDR1 and CDR2 sequences are SGHTS and YDEGEE. V was trimmed by 2 bases and J by 7 bases, leaving 16 bases between them. The CDR3 is 14 amino acids. CDR3 protein: CASSLGWRNGEQYF. The CDR3 DNA reads as TGTGCCAGCAGCTTAGGCTGGCGGAATGGGGAGCAGTACTTC.

The chain employs TRBV6-1 and TRBJ1-4; D call uncertain. The CDR3 spans 14 residues. CDR1 and CDR2 (germline): MNHNS, SASEGT. The V gene lost 8 bases and the J gene lost 3 bases, with 13 bases spanning the gap. The CDR3 DNA reads as TGTGCCAGCGCCGAACAGTATGCTAATGAAAAACTGTTTTTT. Its protein product is CASAEQYANEKLFF.